This T cell receptor (beta chain) was obtained from a study of blood T cell repertoires in COVID-19. Looking at the study overall: Sites in the United States, Italy and Spain provided acute and convalescent COVID-19 samples. PBMCs, B-cell-depleted T cells, or T cells provided the cDNA or gDNA that made up the material.

Germline V CDR1 and CDR2: SEHNR, FQNEAQ (reference sequence). Trimming left V 5 bases short and J 4 bases short, with 28 bases between. This CDR3 spans 19 amino acids. Original processing notes: Amplification with reference gene primers provided the estimates of nucleated cell counts. Sequencing was performed with immunoSEQ multiplex PCR; in TCRdb, only in-frame clones are kept and a portion is missing. V and J calls and clone size are copied from that table; D and trimming were computed from the DNA. The sample records about 92,000 clones, less than 85% being singletons. This TCR was recovered from a woman in her 70s with acute or convalescent COVID-19. J is TRBJ2-3 and V is TRBV7-9; a weak D match, TRBD2 (7 bases). The specimen was peripheral blood. CDR3 region: CASSLLRGTTGATADTQYF. The DNA for the CDR3 is TGTGCCAGCAGCCTCCTTAGGGGGACTACGGGAGCGACCGCAGATACGCAGTATTTT.